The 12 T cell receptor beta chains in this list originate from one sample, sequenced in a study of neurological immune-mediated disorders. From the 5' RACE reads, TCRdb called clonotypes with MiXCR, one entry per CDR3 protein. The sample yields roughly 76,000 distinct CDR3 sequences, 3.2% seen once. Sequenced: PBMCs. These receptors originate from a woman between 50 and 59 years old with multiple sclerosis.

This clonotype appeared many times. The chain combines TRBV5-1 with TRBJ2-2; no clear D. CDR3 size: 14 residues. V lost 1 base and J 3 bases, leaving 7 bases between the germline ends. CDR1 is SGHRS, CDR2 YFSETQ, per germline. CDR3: CASSLTGHTGELFF. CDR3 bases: TGCGCCAGCAGCTTGACGGGTCACACCGGGGAGCTGTTTTTT. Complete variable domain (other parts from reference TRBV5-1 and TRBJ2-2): KAGVTQTPRYLIKTRGQQVTLSCSPISGHRSVSWYQQTPGQGLQFLFEYFSETQRNKGNFPGRFSGRQFSNSRSEMNVSTLELGDSALYLCASSLTGHTGELFFGEGSRLTVL.

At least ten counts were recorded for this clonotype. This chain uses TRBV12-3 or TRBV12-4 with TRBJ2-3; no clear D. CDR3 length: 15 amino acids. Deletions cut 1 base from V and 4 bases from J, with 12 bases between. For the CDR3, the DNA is TGTGCCAGCAGTTTAGAAGGATCAGGCCCAGATACGCAGTATTTT. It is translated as CASSLEGSGPDTQYF.

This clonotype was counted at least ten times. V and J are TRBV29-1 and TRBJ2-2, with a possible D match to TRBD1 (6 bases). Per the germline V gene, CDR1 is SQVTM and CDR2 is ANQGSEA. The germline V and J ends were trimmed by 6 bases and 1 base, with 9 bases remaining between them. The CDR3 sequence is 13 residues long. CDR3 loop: CSVIQGNTGELFF. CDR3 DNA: TGCAGCGTGATACAGGGGAACACCGGGGAGCTGTTTTTT.

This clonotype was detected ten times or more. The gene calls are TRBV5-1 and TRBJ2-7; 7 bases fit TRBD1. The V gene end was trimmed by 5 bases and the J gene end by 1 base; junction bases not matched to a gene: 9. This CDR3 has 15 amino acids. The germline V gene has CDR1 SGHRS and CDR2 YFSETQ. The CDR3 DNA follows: TGCGCCAGCAGACCTACCCGGGACAGATCCTACGAGCAGTACTTC. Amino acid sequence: CASRPTRDRSYEQYF.

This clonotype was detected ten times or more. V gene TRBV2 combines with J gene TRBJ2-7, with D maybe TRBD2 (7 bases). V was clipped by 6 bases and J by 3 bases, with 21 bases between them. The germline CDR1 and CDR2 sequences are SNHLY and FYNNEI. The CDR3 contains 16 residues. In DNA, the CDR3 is TGTGCCAGCAGACCAGCGGGAACGGGCAGGGGCTACGAGCAGTACTTC. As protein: CASRPAGTGRGYEQYF.

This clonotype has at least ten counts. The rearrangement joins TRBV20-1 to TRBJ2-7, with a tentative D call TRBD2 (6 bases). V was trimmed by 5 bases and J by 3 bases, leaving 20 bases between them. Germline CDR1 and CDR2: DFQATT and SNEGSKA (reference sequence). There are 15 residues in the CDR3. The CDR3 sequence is CSAAPPGRGNYEQYF. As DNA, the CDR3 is TGCAGTGCTGCCCCCCCAGGGCGGGGCAACTACGAGCAGTACTTC.

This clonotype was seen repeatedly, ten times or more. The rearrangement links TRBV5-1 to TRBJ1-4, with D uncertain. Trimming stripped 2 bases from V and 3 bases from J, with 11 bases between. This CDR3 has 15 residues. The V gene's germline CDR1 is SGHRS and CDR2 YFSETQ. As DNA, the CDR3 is TGCGCCAGCAGCTTCGAGGGTGTAGCTAATGAAAAACTGTTTTTT. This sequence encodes CASSFEGVANEKLFF.

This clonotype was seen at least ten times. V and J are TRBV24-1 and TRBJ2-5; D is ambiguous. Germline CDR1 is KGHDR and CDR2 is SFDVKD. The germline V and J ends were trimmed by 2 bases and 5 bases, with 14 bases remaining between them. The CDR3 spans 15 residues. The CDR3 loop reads CATSDSADPTETQYF. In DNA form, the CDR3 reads TGTGCCACCAGTGATTCTGCGGACCCGACGGAGACCCAGTACTTC.

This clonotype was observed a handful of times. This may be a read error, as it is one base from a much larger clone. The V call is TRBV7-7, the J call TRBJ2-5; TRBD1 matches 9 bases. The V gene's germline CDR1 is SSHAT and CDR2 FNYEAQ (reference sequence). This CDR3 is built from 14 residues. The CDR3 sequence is CASSQRTGEETQYF. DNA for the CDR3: TGTGCTAGCAGCCAACGGACAGGGGAGGAGACCCAGTACTTC.

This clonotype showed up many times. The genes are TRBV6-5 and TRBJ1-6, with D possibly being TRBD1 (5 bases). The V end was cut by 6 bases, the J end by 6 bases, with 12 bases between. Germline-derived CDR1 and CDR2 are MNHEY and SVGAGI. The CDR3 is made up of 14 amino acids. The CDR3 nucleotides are TGTGCCAGCAGCCGGCGGGGCTCTAATTCACCCCTCCACTTT. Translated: CASSRRGSNSPLHF.

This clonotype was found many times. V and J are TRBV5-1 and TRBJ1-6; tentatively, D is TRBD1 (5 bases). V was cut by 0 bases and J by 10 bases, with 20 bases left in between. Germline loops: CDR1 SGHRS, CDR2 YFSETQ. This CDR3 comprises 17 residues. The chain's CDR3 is CASSLEGQGRPGSPLHF. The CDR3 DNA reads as TGCGCCAGCAGCTTGGAAGGACAAGGGAGGCCAGGATCACCCCTCCACTTT.

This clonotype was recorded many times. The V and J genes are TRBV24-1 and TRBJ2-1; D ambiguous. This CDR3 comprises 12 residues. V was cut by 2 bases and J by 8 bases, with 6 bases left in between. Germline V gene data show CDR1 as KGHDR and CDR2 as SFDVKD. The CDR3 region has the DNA TGTGCCACCAGTGATTATAGGGATGAGCAGTTCTTC. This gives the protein CATSDYRDEQFF.